What follows are 22 T cell receptor beta chains derived from one specimen sequenced in a study of cytomegalovirus exposure and HLA in healthy donors. 13 Jbeta primers and 60 Vbeta primers were used for the PCR. Profiled with immunoSEQ multiplex PCR; TCRdb holds only in-frame clones, not every one. The table shows some 110,000 clones, with around four fifths occurring only once. What was sequenced was PBMCs. These receptor sequences come from a woman aged 40 to 55 in good health and CMV-seronegative.

J is TRBJ1-2 and V is TRBV5-1, with 9 bases matching TRBD1. Unmatched junction bases numbered 5, after V lost 4 bases and J lost 1 base. In germline, CDR1 is SGHRS, CDR2 YFSETQ. This CDR3 has 15 amino acids. Written as DNA, the CDR3 is TGCGCCAGCAGCGAGGACAGGGGACTTAACTATGGCTACACCTTC. Encoded protein: CASSEDRGLNYGYTF.

This chain connects TRBV5-1 to TRBJ1-1; a possible D gene is TRBD1 (5 bases). Trimming removed 0 bases at V and 2 bases at J, with 8 bases between. Germline-derived CDR1 and CDR2 are SGHRS and YFSETQ. This CDR3 is built from 14 residues. This CDR3 is CASSLGGLNTEAFF. The CDR3 region has the DNA TGCGCCAGCAGCTTGGGGGGCCTAAACACTGAAGCTTTCTTT.

This rearrangement joins TRBV6-1 to TRBJ1-1, with TRBD1 as a possible D gene (6 bases). Trimming took 10 bases from V and 8 from J, leaving 20 bases between them. Per germline, CDR1 MNHNS and CDR2 SASEGT. The CDR3 runs 13 residues. Here the CDR3 DNA reads TGTGCCACCCAACCCCGAGGGGGATTAGAAGCTTTCTTT. It specifies CATQPRGGLEAFF.

Details on this clone: The sample carries other DNA sequences with the same CDR3. J is TRBJ1-5 and V is TRBV6-5, with D possibly matching TRBD1 (6 bases). The ends were cut back, 6 bases at V and 0 bases at J, with 9 bases in the middle. The CDR3 runs 14 residues. Germline CDR1 reads MNHEY; CDR2 reads SVGAGI. In DNA, the CDR3 is TGTGCCAGCAGCCTAGGGGGTAGCAATCAGCCCCAGCATTTT. It translates to CASSLGGSNQPQHF.

The chain carries TRBV18 and TRBJ1-5; no reliable D call. CDR1 is KGHSH and CDR2 is LQKENI in the germline V gene. Trimming took off 3 bases at V and 1 base at J, with 10 bases between the two ends. The CDR3 is made up of 15 amino acids. The CDR3 DNA reads TGTGCCAGCTCACCTCCGGGTCAAAGCAATCAGCCCCAGCATTTT. Translated: CASSPPGQSNQPQHF.

V and J are TRBV7-6 and TRBJ2-3, with D perhaps matching TRBD2 (6 bases). Germline V gene data show CDR1 as SGHVS and CDR2 as FNYEAQ. This CDR3 has 17 amino acids. V lost 5 bases, J lost 4 bases, and 22 bases lay in between. CDR3 DNA sequence: TGTGCCAGCAGCCTCCCGGGGAGGTTCTATTCTCCAGATACGCAGTATTTT. Translating it yields CASSLPGRFYSPDTQYF.

This clone was seen a few times. V gene TRBV7-2 combines with J gene TRBJ1-1; D is uncertain. V gave up 4 bases and J gave up 1 base, with 16 bases separating them. The CDR3 sequence is 16 residues long. The germline V gene has CDR1 SGHTA and CDR2 FQGNSA. The CDR3 sequence is CASSSGLGVGNTEAFF. The CDR3 DNA sequence: TGTGCCAGCAGCTCAGGACTGGGAGTTGGGAACACTGAAGCTTTCTTT. Full variable domain (missing parts from reference TRBV7-2 and TRBJ1-1): GAGVSQSPSNKVTEKGKDVELRCDPISGHTALYWYRQSLGQGLEFLIYFQGNSAPDKSGLPSDRFSAERTGGSVSTLTIQRTQQEDSAVYLCASSSGLGVGNTEAFFGQGTRLTVV.

The chain employs TRBV5-5 and TRBJ2-1, with D tentatively TRBD2 (5 bases). The V gene lost 3 bases and the J gene lost 10 bases, with 11 bases spanning the gap. Germline CDR1 and CDR2: SGHKS and YYEKEE (reference sequence). The CDR3 runs 12 residues. In DNA, the CDR3 is TGTGCCAGCAGCTGGGAGAGCCGGGAGCAGTTCTTC. Encoded protein: CASSWESREQFF.

The chain is built from TRBV27 and TRBJ1-2; no firm D call. Between the trimmed V and J ends, which lost 3 bases and 6 bases, there was a span of 11 bases. CDR1 and CDR2 from the germline V gene are MNHEY and SMNVEV (reference sequence). This CDR3 has 13 residues. The CDR3 sequence is CASSFRGRNGYTF. The CDR3 DNA sequence: TGTGCCAGCAGTTTCCGGGGAAGGAATGGCTACACCTTC.

This chain joins TRBV7-2 and TRBJ2-1; the match to TRBD2 covers 12 bases. From germline, CDR1 is SGHTA and CDR2 FQGNSA. This CDR3 is built from 17 residues. V shed 6 bases, J shed 0 bases, and the junction held 6 bases outside the gene matches. Here the CDR3 reads CASRNLLAGGSYNEQFF. In DNA form, the CDR3 reads TGTGCCAGCAGAAACCTACTAGCGGGGGGCTCCTACAATGAGCAGTTCTTC.

This clone has only a few counts. The chain couples TRBV28 to TRBJ1-5; D might be TRBD1 (5 bases). V dropped 8 bases and J dropped 4 bases, with 12 bases sitting between them. The CDR3 has 13 residues. Germline CDR1 reads MDHEN; CDR2 reads SYDVKM. The CDR3 sequence: CASQGEFNQPQHF. Here the CDR3 DNA reads TGTGCCAGCCAGGGCGAATTTAATCAGCCCCAGCATTTT.

This rearrangement joins TRBV6-5 to TRBJ1-5; no reliable D call. CDR1 MNHEY and CDR2 SVGAGI come from the germline V gene. The ends were cut back, 6 bases at V and 1 base at J, with 10 bases in the middle. The CDR3 sequence is 14 residues long. The CDR3 nucleotides read TGTGCCAGCAGCCCAGACTCGAGCAATCAGCCCCAGCATTTT. Encoded protein: CASSPDSSNQPQHF.

This rearrangement joins TRBV7-3 to TRBJ2-7, with 11 bases that match TRBD2. The CDR3 is 17 amino acids. Trimming at V came to 5 bases and at J to 3 bases, leaving 12 bases not matched to a gene. Germline V CDR1 and CDR2: SGHTA, FQGTGA. CDR3 sequence: CASSQNPRLAGSYEQYF. The CDR3, as DNA: TGTGCCAGCAGCCAAAACCCCCGACTAGCGGGAAGCTACGAGCAGTACTTC.

The gene calls are TRBV6-6 and TRBJ1-5; no definite D call. CDR3 length: 11 residues. The V gene lost 6 bases and the J gene lost 4 bases, with 4 bases spanning the gap. Germline V gives CDR1 MNHNY, CDR2 SVGAGI (reference sequence). In DNA, the CDR3 is TGTGCCAGCAGCCAAAATCAGCCCCAGCATTTT. This translates into CASSQNQPQHF.

The rearrangement uses TRBV5-1 and TRBJ1-3, with D uncertain. From germline, CDR1 is SGHRS and CDR2 YFSETQ. V gave up 0 bases and J gave up 0 bases, with 7 bases separating them. CDR3 length: 15 amino acids. The CDR3 spells CASSLERSSGNTIYF. CDR3 nucleotides: TGCGCCAGCAGCTTGGAGCGCAGCTCTGGAAACACCATATATTTT.

V gene TRBV9 combines with J gene TRBJ2-1; 8 nucleotides line up with TRBD2. Germline CDR1 and CDR2: SGDLS and YYNGEE. The V gene end was trimmed by 4 bases and the J gene end by 4 bases; junction bases not matched to a gene: 7. CDR3 size: 15 residues. CDR3 residues: CASSPRLALYNEQFF. In nucleotides, the CDR3 is TGTGCCAGCAGCCCTCGACTAGCGTTATACAATGAGCAGTTCTTC. Filled out from reference TRBV9 and TRBJ2-1, the complete variable domain reads DSGVTQTPKHLITATGQRVTLRCSPRSGDLSVYWYQQSLDQGLQFLIQYYNGEERAKGNILERFSAQQFPDLHSELNLSSLELGDSALYFCASSPRLALYNEQFFGPGTRLTVL.

This clone has only one observation. V gene TRBV6-6 combines with J gene TRBJ1-2, with 7 bases matching TRBD1. The germline V gene encodes CDR1 MNHNY and CDR2 SVGAGI (reference sequence). With V trimmed by 5 bases and J by 0 bases, 3 bases remained unmatched. CDR3 size: 14 residues. The CDR3 DNA reads as TGTGCCAGCAGTACCGGGACAGCTAACTATGGCTACACCTTC. Translation gives CASSTGTANYGYTF.

About this clone itself: The germline gene is not matched at one end of the junction; a read error may be the cause. V and J are TRBV7-2 and TRBJ1-1; TRBD1 matches 7 bases. The germline CDR1 and CDR2 sequences are SGHTA and FQGNSA. The CDR3 runs 11 residues. In DNA form, the CDR3 reads TGTGCCAGCAGCAGGCGGACAGGACCCAACTTT. It specifies CASSRRTGPNF.

This clone has a single count. The chain has TRBV7-2 and TRBJ2-2; tentatively, D is TRBD1 (6 bases). Trimming took off 6 bases at V and 2 bases at J, with 7 bases between the two ends. Germline V CDR1 and CDR2: SGHTA, FQGNSA. The CDR3 sequence is 13 residues long. The CDR3 is CASRGQNTGELFF. The DNA of the CDR3 is TGTGCCAGCAGGGGACAAAACACCGGGGAGCTGTTTTTT.

CDR3 nucleotides: TGTGCCAGCAGTTTAATCTCAGCGGATCTCTCCTACGAGCAGTACTTC. It translates to CASSLISADLSYEQYF. The V and J genes are TRBV28 and TRBJ2-7; TRBD2 might be the D (5 bases). This CDR3 comprises 16 residues. Trimming took off 2 bases at V and 0 bases at J, with 14 bases between the two ends. The germline gives CDR1 MDHEN, CDR2 SYDVKM. The variable domain in full, with the rest retrieved from reference TRBV28 and TRBJ2-7, is DVKVTQSSRYLVKRTGEKVFLECVQDMDHENMFWYRQDPGLGLRLIYFSYDVKMKEKGDIPEGYSVSREKKERFSLILESASTNQTSMYLCASSLISADLSYEQYFGPGTRLTVT.

The chain recombines TRBV28 with TRBJ1-2; D unclear. The CDR3 is 15 residues long. Germline CDR1 is MDHEN and CDR2 is SYDVKM. Trimming removed 4 bases from V and 3 bases from J, with 15 bases in between. The CDR3 loop is CASSSTREGDYGYTF. DNA for the CDR3: TGTGCCAGCAGTTCGACGAGGGAGGGCGACTATGGCTACACCTTC.

There are a few counts of this clone. V and J are TRBV29-1 and TRBJ1-1; possibly TRBD1 for D (5 bases). The V end was cut by 4 bases, the J end by 3 bases, with 12 bases between. CDR1 SQVTM and CDR2 ANQGSEA come from the germline V gene. This CDR3 has 13 residues. As DNA, the CDR3 is TGCAGCGTTGTAAGTTCCAGGGACACTGAAGCTTTCTTT. Its protein product is CSVVSSRDTEAFF.